The present entry profiles one TCR beta chain with its context. This sample was taken from a study of blood T cell repertoires in COVID-19. The wider study: Samples came from the United States, Italy and Spain, spanning acute and convalescent COVID-19. T cells, B-cell-depleted T cells, or PBMCs provided the cDNA or gDNA that served as material.

Participants were placed into cohorts based on the clinical history they reported. Germline values: CDR1 SGHDN, CDR2 FVKESK. This CDR3 is 14 amino acids long. Trimming removed 4 bases from V and 0 bases from J, with 10 bases in between. Under the authors' procedure: Amplifying reference gene primers gave estimates of nucleated cell counts. Clones were read by immunoSEQ multiplex PCR, and TCRdb kept only the in-frame ones, dropping some. V, J and clone size were drawn from that table, and D and trimming were deduced from the DNA. The data show 250,000 or so clones, 87% seen once. The material sequenced was PBMCs or T cells enriched from blood (not recorded which). This chain joins TRBV14 and TRBJ2-7; D not resolved. The TCR was taken from a man in his thirties or forties who had recovered from COVID-19. CDR3 amino acids: CASSPESLSYEQYF. The CDR3 nucleotides read TGTGCCAGCAGCCCTGAGTCTCTCTCCTACGAGCAGTACTTC.